What follows describes a single T cell receptor (beta chain). What it binds is unknown. Using viral peptide pools, the ViraFEST assay grew out antigen-specific CD4+ T cells prior to sequencing. Between days 10 and 11 of culture, CD4+ T cells were separated out. Two-dose vaccination with either BNT162b2 or mRNA-1273 was given to the participants. Method: immunoSEQ multiplex PCR; TCRdb's copy keeps in-frame clones and lacks some. The sample comprises fewer than 35,000 clones, 80% to 85% of which are singletons, and 5.5% to 7.5% rests with the top ten. The sample comes from a study of vaccination effects on CD4 cells after COVID-19. The CDR3 is made up of 15 amino acids. The V and J ends lost 0 bases and 0 bases respectively, with 9 bases between them. Germline V lookup: CDR1 SGHRS, CDR2 YFSETQ.

This TCR was sampled from a human donor who received a COVID-19 vaccine. Some clones in this sample may be carry-over from other donors' samples. Here the sequenced sample was CD4+ T cells from PBMCs cultured with SARS-CoV-2 spike peptides, taken after COVID-19 vaccination. The rearrangement joins TRBV5-1 to TRBJ1-1; D not resolved. CDR3 sequence: CASSLAKGMNTEAFF. The CDR3 nucleotides read TGCGCCAGCAGCTTGGCCAAGGGCATGAACACTGAAGCTTTCTTT.